This T cell receptor beta chain is from a study of CD8 T cells in ankylosing spondylitis. To note about this clonotype: Antigen specificity is unknown.

CDR1 and CDR2 (germline): SQVTM, ANQGSEA. The CDR3 consists of 13 residues. V lost 7 bases, J lost 6 bases, and 9 bases stayed unmatched. Whole-study results and caveats: Earlier reports found some motif variants in synovial fluid and blood in reactive arthritis. Seemingly distinctive of ankylosing spondylitis blood was a TCR beta motif formed by eight highly homologous variants. The study looked at matched synovial fluid samples from ankylosing spondylitis patients. Disease-linked clones were reported to be significantly enriched there. The authors found the disease-linked clones to be CD8+ and relatively rare in peripheral blood.

Each CDR3 protein gets one entry after TCRdb re-called the 5' RACE reads with MiXCR. The sample shows approximately 150,000 distinct CDR3 sequences, roughly 44% of them seen only once. V is TRBV29-1 and J is TRBJ2-7; 10 bases are a match to TRBD2. Sequenced material: synovial fluid, either unsorted or a sorted T cell fraction (not recorded which). The origin of this receptor is a male donor with ankylosing spondylitis. The CDR3 DNA follows: TGCAGCGCCAACGAGCGGGAGGGTCGCGAGCAGTACTTC. Its translation is CSANEREGREQYF.